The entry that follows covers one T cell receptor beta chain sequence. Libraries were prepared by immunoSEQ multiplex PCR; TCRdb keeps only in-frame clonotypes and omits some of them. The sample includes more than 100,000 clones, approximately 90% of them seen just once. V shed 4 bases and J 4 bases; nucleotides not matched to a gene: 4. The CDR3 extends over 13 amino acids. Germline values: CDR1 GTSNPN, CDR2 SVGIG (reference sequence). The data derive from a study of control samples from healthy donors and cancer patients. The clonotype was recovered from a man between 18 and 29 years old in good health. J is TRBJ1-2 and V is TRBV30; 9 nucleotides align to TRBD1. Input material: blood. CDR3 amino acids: CAWIGQGIYGYTF. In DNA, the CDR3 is TGTGCCTGGATTGGACAGGGGATCTATGGCTACACCTTC. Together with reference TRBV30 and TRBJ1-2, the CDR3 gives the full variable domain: SQTIHQWPATLVQPVGSPLSLECTVEGTSNPNLYWYRQAAGRGLQLLFYSVGIGQISSEVPQNLSASRPQDRQFILSSKKLLLSDSGFYLCAWIGQGIYGYTFGSGTRLTVV.